The rows below give T cell receptor beta chains drawn from one sample of a study of OX40 agonist ivuxolimab in advanced cancers. Profiling relied on immunoSEQ multiplex PCR, and the TCRdb table lists in-frame clones only, not all of them. The sample lists some 70,000 clones; roughly 84% were seen once. Sequencing was performed on CD4+ or CD8+ T cells sorted from blood, taken in a trial of the OX40 agonist ivuxolimab. The receptors were sampled from an adult with an advanced solid tumor such as melanoma, head and neck, liver or kidney cancer. Each CDR3 is given with its conserved first and last residue. A D gene is named only where the DNA matches it firmly. Some rows mark clone size as missing; the rest say once, few, many or name a class of expanded clone.

TRBV6-5	.	TRBJ1-6	.	CASSYGPRHSPLHF	TGTGCCAGCAGTTACGGGCCGAGGCATTCACCCCTCCACTTT
TRBV6-5	.	TRBJ2-7	.	CASSYSPRGLHYEQYF	TGTGCTAGCAGTTACTCCCCTAGGGGGTTACACTACGAGCAGTACTTC
TRBV7-2	.	TRBJ2-7	.	CASSVGYTSYEQYF	TGTGCCAGCAGCGTGGGCTATACCTCCTACGAGCAGTACTTC
TRBV27	TRBD2	TRBJ2-7	.	CASSFSGSAHEQYF	TGTGCCAGCAGTTTTAGCGGGAGCGCCCACGAGCAGTACTTC
TRBV6-4	.	TRBJ2-3	.	CASSRESGGITDTQYF	TGTGCCAGCAGTCGGGAAAGTGGAGGAATCACAGATACGCAGTATTTT
TRBV19	.	TRBJ1-4	.	CASSPAIGASNEKLFF	TGTGCCAGTAGTCCGGCGATAGGTGCCTCTAATGAAAAACTGTTTTTT
TRBV6-6	TRBD1	TRBJ2-4	.	CASSYGQGNKNIQYF	TGTGCCAGCAGTTACGGACAGGGAAACAAAAACATTCAGTACTTC
TRBV28	TRBD2	TRBJ2-2	.	CASRREGLSFGELFF	TGTGCCAGCAGGCGGGAGGGCCTGAGTTTCGGGGAGCTGTTTTTT
TRBV5-1	.	TRBJ1-6	.	CASSLGGSSYNSPLHF	TGCGCCAGCAGCCTGGGTGGAAGCTCCTATAATTCACCCCTCCACTTT
TRBV7-7	TRBD1	TRBJ2-5	.	CASSADGTGGNQETQYF	TGTGCCAGCAGCGCGGACGGGACAGGGGGTAACCAAGAGACCCAGTACTTC
TRBV30	.	TRBJ1-2	.	CAWSVHLVNYGYTF	TGTGCCTGGAGTGTACACCTAGTTAACTATGGCTACACCTTC
TRBV7-2	.	TRBJ2-2	.	CASRGPWSGGVTGELFF	TGTGCCAGCAGGGGGCCCTGGAGCGGAGGGGTAACTGGGGAGCTGTTTTTT
TRBV2	TRBD1	TRBJ2-7	.	CATGTDPYEQYF	TGTGCCACCGGGACAGACCCCTACGAGCAGTACTTC
TRBV4-3	TRBD2	TRBJ2-5	.	CASSQSLAGEGETQYF	TGCGCCAGCAGCCAATCTCTAGCGGGAGAGGGAGAGACCCAGTACTTC
TRBV5-4	TRBD1	TRBJ1-4	once	CASSSRDRVNEKLFF	TGTGCCAGCAGCTCCCGGGACAGGGTTAATGAAAAACTGTTTTTT
TRBV28	.	TRBJ1-5	.	CASSFFPSEPQHF	TGTGCCAGCAGTTTTTTTCCGTCGGAGCCCCAGCATTTT
TRBV4-1	.	TRBJ2-7	.	CASSRGLESYEQYF	TGCGCCAGCAGCCGGGGGCTCGAGAGCTACGAGCAGTACTTC
TRBV10-3	.	TRBJ1-1	.	CAISGRGRLNTEAFF	TGTGCCATCAGTGGGAGGGGACGGCTGAACACTGAAGCTTTCTTT
TRBV20-1	.	TRBJ1-2	.	CSARVGYGYTF	TGCAGTGCTAGAGTGGGTTATGGCTACACCTTC
TRBV7-8	.	TRBJ2-5	.	CASTPQRRGLQETQYF	TGTGCCAGCACCCCCCAAAGGCGGGGGCTCCAAGAGACCCAGTACTTC
TRBV7-8	.	TRBJ1-2	.	CASSLVGGYYGYTF	TGTGCCAGCAGCTTAGTGGGGGGATACTATGGCTACACCTTC
TRBV5-1	TRBD1	TRBJ1-1	.	CASSVLSSLQGASSTEAFF	TGCGCCAGCAGCGTTCTATCATCTTTACAGGGGGCGTCGAGCACTGAAGCTTTCTTT
TRBV9	.	TRBJ1-6	few	CASSVEDGSPLHF	TGTGCCAGCAGCGTCGAGGATGGGTCACCCCTCCACTTT
TRBV5-1	.	TRBJ1-1	.	CASSIDGTGYTEAFF	TGCGCCAGCAGCATTGACGGTACAGGTTACACTGAAGCTTTCTTT
TRBV28	TRBD2	TRBJ2-6	.	CASLGRVDSGANVLTF	TGTGCCAGCCTAGGGAGGGTCGACTCTGGGGCCAACGTCCTGACTTTC
TRBV12-5	TRBD1	TRBJ1-6	.	CASGFYRGRESPLHF	TGTGCTAGTGGTTTTTACAGGGGTCGGGAATCACCCCTCCACTTT
TRBV27	TRBD1	TRBJ1-6	few	CATGGNSPLHF	TGTGCCACAGGGGGCAATTCACCCCTCCACTTT
TRBV11-2	.	TRBJ1-1	.	CASSLVRANTEAFF	TGTGCCAGCAGCTTAGTCAGGGCGAACACTGAAGCTTTCTTT
TRBV9	.	TRBJ2-7	.	CASSVRGVGYEQYF	TGTGCCAGCAGCGTAAGAGGGGTAGGCTACGAGCAGTACTTC
TRBV6-1	TRBD2	TRBJ2-1	.	CASSGTSGRTEQFF	TGTGCCAGCAGCGGGACTAGCGGGAGGACGGAACAGTTCTTC
TRBV29-1	.	TRBJ2-5	.	CSVGVDQETQYF	TGCAGCGTTGGGGTAGATCAAGAGACCCAGTACTTC
TRBV27	TRBD1	TRBJ1-5	.	CASSPWGGQSNQPQHF	TGTGCCAGCAGTCCCTGGGGGGGACAGTCCAATCAGCCCCAGCATTTT
TRBV18	.	TRBJ2-5	.	CASSPEVVRGETQYF	TGTGCCAGCTCACCAGAGGTGGTTAGGGGAGAGACCCAGTACTTC
TRBV19	.	TRBJ1-2	once	CASSFRGGGYTF	TGTGCCAGTAGTTTCCGGGGCGGCGGCTACACCTTC
TRBV19	.	TRBJ2-3	.	CASSPRPGPRVGDTQYF	TGTGCCAGTAGTCCCCGGCCGGGCCCAAGGGTGGGAGATACGCAGTATTTT
TRBV7-9	TRBD2	TRBJ2-7	.	CASSPSRDYKSYEQYF	TGTGCCAGCAGCCCGTCCCGGGACTACAAATCCTACGAGCAGTACTTC
TRBV18	TRBD1	TRBJ1-1	once	CASSPNTGATEAFF	TGTGCCAGCTCACCGAATACAGGGGCCACTGAAGCTTTCTTT
TRBV19	TRBD2	TRBJ2-1	.	CASSGLAGYFNEQFF	TGTGCCAGTAGTGGACTAGCGGGATATTTTAATGAGCAGTTCTTC
TRBV28	.	TRBJ2-7	.	CASRRTGNTYEQYF	TGTGCCAGCAGGCGTACTGGCAATACCTACGAGCAGTACTTC
TRBV6-1	TRBD1	TRBJ2-7	.	CASSEVWQGAYEQYF	TGTGCCAGCAGTGAAGTATGGCAGGGGGCCTACGAGCAGTACTTC
TRBV28	TRBD2	TRBJ2-7	.	CASSKIWGGTYEQYF	TGTGCCAGCAGTAAAATTTGGGGGGGAACCTACGAGCAGTACTTC
TRBV29-1	.	TRBJ1-2	.	CSGRDNYGYTF	TGCAGCGGCAGGGACAACTATGGCTACACCTTC
TRBV9	.	TRBJ1-2	.	CASSVDQRGIYGYTF	TGTGCCAGCAGCGTAGATCAAAGAGGGATCTATGGCTACACCTTC
TRBV6-6	TRBD1	TRBJ1-5	.	CASSYGDRAVEPQHF	TGTGCCAGCAGTTACGGTGACAGGGCGGTTGAGCCCCAGCATTTT
TRBV6-1	.	TRBJ2-3	.	CASSLLLRGADTQYF	TGTGCCAGCAGCCTCCTGCTAAGGGGAGCAGATACGCAGTATTTT
TRBV6-5	.	TRBJ1-6	.	CASTSPGIIGSPLHF	TGTGCCAGCACCTCACCCGGGATTATCGGTTCACCCCTCCACTTT
TRBV28	.	TRBJ1-5	.	CASGDPVEPQHF	TGTGCCAGCGGAGACCCCGTGGAGCCCCAGCATTTT
TRBV19	TRBD1	TRBJ2-2	.	CASSPDRGPYTGELFF	TGTGCCAGTAGTCCGGACAGGGGGCCATACACCGGGGAGCTGTTTTTT
TRBV4-3	TRBD2	TRBJ2-3	.	CASSRRLAGGLDTQYF	TGCGCCAGCAGCCGAAGACTAGCGGGAGGCCTAGATACGCAGTATTTT
TRBV18	.	TRBJ2-7	.	CASSPLDSAEQYF	TGTGCCAGCTCCCCACTAGATTCGGCCGAGCAGTACTTC
TRBV5-5	TRBD1	TRBJ1-3	few	CASSLWTGSGNTIYF	TGTGCCAGCAGCCTATGGACAGGCTCTGGAAACACCATATATTTT
TRBV7-2	TRBD1	TRBJ2-3	.	CASSSAGTGKADTQYF	TGTGCCAGCAGCTCTGCCGGGACAGGGAAAGCAGATACGCAGTATTTT
TRBV7-2	.	TRBJ2-3	.	CASSFGGAFTDTQYF	TGTGCCAGCAGCTTTGGGGGGGCGTTCACAGATACGCAGTATTTT
TRBV21-1	.	TRBJ2-3	.	CASSKERDRAADTQYF	TGTGCCAGCAGCAAGGAACGGGACAGGGCTGCAGATACGCAGTATTTT
TRBV7-9	.	TRBJ1-2	.	CASSSQGYGYTF	TGTGCCAGCAGCTCACAGGGCTATGGCTACACCTTC
TRBV19	.	TRBJ2-7	.	CASTGQGRWWAYEQYF	TGTGCCAGTACCGGTCAGGGGCGCTGGTGGGCCTACGAGCAGTACTTC
TRBV14	.	TRBJ2-7	.	CASGGSSYEQYF	TGTGCCAGCGGAGGGTCCTCCTACGAGCAGTACTTC
TRBV5-1	TRBD2	TRBJ2-7	once	CASSLSGTYEQYF	TGCGCCAGCAGCCTTAGCGGGACCTACGAGCAGTACTTC